The rows below give T cell receptor beta chains drawn from one sample of a study of cytomegalovirus exposure and HLA in healthy donors. Libraries were prepared by immunoSEQ multiplex PCR; TCRdb keeps only in-frame clonotypes and omits some of them. This sample has roughly 90,000 clones, with around 84% found just once. Sequenced input: PBMCs. Receptors originate from a man aged 18 to 30 in good health and CMV-seropositive. Each CDR3 is given with its conserved first and last residue. Fields, in order: D gene, J gene, V gene, clone size, CDR3 protein, CDR3 DNA. The D gene is left open where the match is weak. The listing skips clone size in some rows; elsewhere it reads once, few, many or a size class.

D: -
J: TRBJ1-2
V: TRBV4-1
size: -
CDR3: CASSPTRAQDHGYTF
DNA: TGCGCCAGCAGCCCCACGCGGGCTCAAGATCATGGCTACACCTTC

D: TRBD2
J: TRBJ2-1
V: TRBV9
size: -
CDR3: CASSVSGSDYNEQFF
DNA: TGTGCCAGCAGCGTTAGCGGGAGTGATTACAATGAGCAGTTCTTC

D: -
J: TRBJ1-2
V: TRBV29-1
size: -
CDR3: CSVEAGRGGYTF
DNA: TGCAGCGTTGAGGCGGGGCGGGGGGGCTACACCTTC

D: TRBD1
J: TRBJ1-1
V: TRBV5-6
size: -
CDR3: CASSLGRGQNEAFF
DNA: TGTGCCAGCAGCTTGGGAAGGGGGCAGAATGAAGCTTTCTTT

D: TRBD2
J: TRBJ2-7
V: TRBV30
size: -
CDR3: CAWRMETSGRVEQYF
DNA: TGTGCCTGGAGAATGGAGACTAGCGGGAGGGTAGAGCAGTACTTC

D: -
J: TRBJ2-1
V: TRBV7-9
size: -
CDR3: CASTTSVYNEQFF
DNA: TGTGCCAGCACCACATCCGTGTACAATGAGCAGTTCTTC

D: -
J: TRBJ1-1
V: TRBV7-6
size: -
CDR3: CASSFGTEAFF
DNA: TGTGCCAGCAGCTTCGGGACTGAAGCTTTCTTT

D: TRBD2
J: TRBJ2-2
V: TRBV5-4
size: -
CDR3: CASSLGYGGGGLAGELFF
DNA: TGTGCCAGCAGCTTGGGGTATGGCGGGGGAGGCTTGGCCGGGGAGCTGTTTTTT

D: -
J: TRBJ1-2
V: TRBV19
size: -
CDR3: CASTIHHAAGVGYTF
DNA: TGTGCCAGCACTATACACCACGCGGCGGGAGTTGGCTACACCTTC

D: -
J: TRBJ1-1
V: TRBV19
size: few
CDR3: CASSRGGTEAFF
DNA: TGTGCCAGTAGTCGGGGAGGCACTGAAGCTTTCTTT

D: -
J: TRBJ1-1
V: TRBV28
size: once
CDR3: CASSSPSGVTEAFF
DNA: TGTGCCAGCAGTTCCCCATCAGGGGTCACTGAAGCTTTCTTT

D: TRBD2
J: TRBJ2-7
V: TRBV5-1
size: -
CDR3: CASSNGLAGVGGYEQYF
DNA: TGCGCCAGCAGCAACGGACTAGCGGGAGTCGGCGGATACGAGCAGTACTTC

D: -
J: TRBJ2-3
V: TRBV9
size: -
CDR3: CASYTDTQYF
DNA: TGTGCCAGCTACACAGATACGCAGTATTTT

D: -
J: TRBJ2-2
V: TRBV29-1
size: -
CDR3: CSVEGLDRANTGELFF
DNA: TGCAGCGTTGAAGGGTTGGACAGAGCGAACACCGGGGAGCTGTTTTTT

D: -
J: TRBJ1-5
V: TRBV4-1
size: -
CDR3: CASSPWGGQNQPQHF
DNA: TGCGCCAGCAGCCCCTGGGGAGGTCAGAATCAGCCCCAGCATTTT

D: TRBD2
J: TRBJ2-1
V: TRBV20-1
size: -
CDR3: CSTTSGNEQFF
DNA: TGCAGCACTACTAGCGGCAATGAGCAGTTCTTC

D: -
J: TRBJ2-1
V: TRBV7-9
size: -
CDR3: CASSARSRHYNEQFF
DNA: TGTGCCAGCAGCGCCCGGAGCCGGCACTACAATGAGCAGTTCTTC

D: -
J: TRBJ2-1
V: TRBV27
size: -
CDR3: CASSSLAAVYNEQFF
DNA: TGTGCCAGCAGTTCATTAGCGGCAGTTTACAATGAGCAGTTCTTC

D: -
J: TRBJ2-2
V: TRBV7-3
size: once
CDR3: CASSVNPRGNTGELFF
DNA: TGTGCCAGCAGCGTAAACCCCCGAGGGAACACCGGGGAGCTGTTTTTT

D: -
J: TRBJ1-3
V: TRBV27
size: -
CDR3: CASRTTGYSGNTIYF
DNA: TGTGCCAGCAGGACAACCGGTTACTCTGGAAACACCATATATTTT

D: -
J: TRBJ1-5
V: TRBV15
size: -
CDR3: CATSIKYQPQHF
DNA: TGTGCCACCAGCATTAAATATCAGCCCCAGCATTTT

D: -
J: TRBJ2-7
V: TRBV28
size: few
CDR3: CASEYRGDYEQYF
DNA: TGTGCCAGCGAATACCGGGGAGACTACGAGCAGTACTTC

D: TRBD2
J: TRBJ2-4
V: TRBV18
size: -
CDR3: CASSLPGETSGSQIKNIQYF
DNA: TGTGCCAGCTCACTCCCCGGGGAGACTAGCGGGAGTCAAATCAAAAACATTCAGTACTTC

D: TRBD2
J: TRBJ2-2
V: TRBV19
size: -
CDR3: CASRPSGNTGELFF
DNA: TGTGCCAGTAGGCCTAGCGGGAACACCGGGGAGCTGTTTTTT

D: -
J: TRBJ2-5
V: TRBV5-4
size: few
CDR3: CASSPRGQETQYF
DNA: TGTGCCAGCAGCCCCAGGGGCCAGGAGACCCAGTACTTC

D: -
J: TRBJ2-7
V: TRBV7-2
size: -
CDR3: CASKPYGGELEQYF
DNA: TGTGCCAGCAAACCTTACGGTGGGGAGCTCGAGCAGTACTTC

D: -
J: TRBJ1-5
V: TRBV10-3
size: -
CDR3: CAISDHQTAGVNQPQHF
DNA: TGTGCCATCAGTGACCACCAGACGGCAGGGGTCAATCAGCCCCAGCATTTT